This T cell receptor (beta chain) was found in a study of blood T cell repertoires in COVID-19. Turning to the study itself: Researchers got acute and convalescent COVID-19 samples from the United States, Italy and Spain. Sources were T cells, B-cell-depleted T cells, or PBMCs; the material itself was cDNA or gDNA.

Seattle researchers signed up patients amid active infection and tracked them longitudinally. V lost 4 bases, J lost 9 bases, and 20 bases lay in between. The CDR3 length is 15 residues. From germline, CDR1 is SGHDT and CDR2 YYEEEE. In the original workflow: Reference gene primer amplification gave estimated nucleated cell counts. The method was immunoSEQ multiplex PCR; TCRdb's version includes in-frame clones alone and lacks a portion of them. The DNA gave D and trimming, while V, J and clone size come from that table. The table shows 150,000 to 180,000 clones, with about 80% occurring only once. The chain carries TRBV5-6 and TRBJ1-3; D may be TRBD1 (6 bases). This receptor was taken from a woman aged 60-75 years with COVID-19, enrolled during active disease. Sequences were obtained from peripheral blood. The CDR3 nucleotides read TGTGCCAGCAGCCTAGGGACAACGGTTGGAGGCACCATATATTTT. Protein: CASSLGTTVGGTIYF.